The 27 T cell receptor beta chains listed next were all sequenced from one sample in a study of cytomegalovirus exposure and HLA in healthy donors. Produced via immunoSEQ multiplex PCR; TCRdb's table is partial and in-frame only. Of 120,000 or so clones detected, 89% appear once; the ten largest clones hold 2% to 2.5%. The specimen was PBMCs. These receptors were obtained from a woman aged 18-35 years in good health and CMV-seronegative.

The rearrangement links TRBV25-1 to TRBJ2-7, with 10 bases that match TRBD2. J gave up 7 bases and V 2 bases, and 8 bases lay outside the gene matches. The CDR3 loop spans 15 amino acids. Germline loops: CDR1 MGHDK, CDR2 SYGVNS. CDR3 sequence (DNA): TGTGCCAGCAGTGAAGGCACTAGCGGGATTTGGGAGCAGTACTTC. Protein product: CASSEGTSGIWEQYF.

The CDR3 DNA sequence: TGTGCCAGCCGATGGGACAGGGGATCCTACGAGCAGTACTTC. Translation: CASRWDRGSYEQYF. V usage is TRBV27 and J usage is TRBJ2-7; 10 positions agree with TRBD1. This CDR3 spans 14 amino acids. CDR1 MNHEY and CDR2 SMNVEV come from the germline V gene (reference sequence). With V trimmed by 8 bases and J by 1 base, 5 bases remained unmatched.

The V gene is TRBV6-4, the J gene TRBJ1-2, with unresolved D. Deletions cut 6 bases from V and 1 base from J, with 9 bases between. Germline-derived CDR1 and CDR2 are MRHNA and SNTAGT. The CDR3 covers 13 residues. The CDR3, as DNA: TGTGCCAGCAGGGACGGACTTAACTATGGCTACACCTTC. It encodes CASRDGLNYGYTF.

This sequence joins TRBV5-1 and TRBJ1-1, with a weak D call TRBD1 (5 bases). The CDR3 runs to 14 residues. V was pared by 3 bases and J by 2 bases, with 11 bases between. Looked up from germline, CDR1 is SGHRS and CDR2 is YFSETQ. CDR3 loop: CASSSEGRNTEAFF. DNA for the CDR3: TGCGCCAGCAGCTCGGAGGGACGAAACACTGAAGCTTTCTTT.

This clone came up a few times. J is TRBJ1-5 and V is TRBV7-9; perhaps TRBD1 as D (6 bases). Germline V gives CDR1 SEHNR, CDR2 FQNEAQ (reference sequence). Between the trimmed V and J ends, which lost 2 bases and 1 base, there was a span of 12 bases. The CDR3 covers 16 residues. CDR3: CASSLHRVGSNQPQHF. The CDR3 nucleotides read TGTGCCAGCAGCTTACACAGGGTGGGGAGCAATCAGCCCCAGCATTTT.

This chain connects TRBV6-5 to TRBJ2-5, with 7 bases lining up with TRBD1. J lost 4 bases, V lost 2 bases, and 7 bases had no gene match. Germline CDR1 reads MNHEY; CDR2 reads SVGAGI. The CDR3 is 15 amino acids. The CDR3 DNA reads TGTGCCAGCAGTTACAGGAGACAGGGTAGAGAGACCCAGTACTTC. It is translated as CASSYRRQGRETQYF.

The chain recombines TRBV2 with TRBJ1-5; D is unclear. The CDR3 loop spans 14 amino acids. Germline loops: CDR1 SNHLY, CDR2 FYNNEI. The V end lost 6 bases, the J end lost 0 bases, and 9 bases lay between the germline ends. CDR3: CASSDTDSNQPQHF. CDR3 sequence (DNA): TGTGCCAGCAGCGACACCGATAGCAATCAGCCCCAGCATTTT.

The rearrangement joins TRBV7-9 to TRBJ1-2; D is perhaps TRBD1 (6 bases). CDR1 is SEHNR and CDR2 is FQNEAQ in the germline V gene (reference sequence). The CDR3 runs to 14 residues. Between the trimmed V and J ends, which lost 5 bases and 4 bases, there was a span of 14 bases. The DNA for the CDR3 is TGTGCCAGCAGCGGGCGTGAGACAGGCTATGGCTACACCTTC. Protein: CASSGRETGYGYTF.

J is TRBJ2-7 and V is TRBV7-6; 10 bases line up with TRBD2. Germline CDR1 SGHVS, CDR2 FNYEAQ. This CDR3 is 16 amino acids long. V was pared by 0 bases and J by 2 bases, with 4 bases of the junction left unmatched. CDR3 in amino acids: CASSLATSGATYEQYF. The CDR3 region has the DNA TGTGCCAGCAGCTTAGCTACTAGCGGGGCTACCTACGAGCAGTACTTC.

The J gene is TRBJ1-1, the V gene TRBV2; D not resolved. The V end was cut by 4 bases, the J end by 0 bases, with 12 bases between. CDR3 length: 15 amino acids. The V gene's germline CDR1 is SNHLY and CDR2 FYNNEI. The CDR3: CASSGQADMNTEAFF. Written as DNA, the CDR3 is TGTGCCAGCAGTGGTCAGGCAGATATGAACACTGAAGCTTTCTTT.

The chain carries TRBV27 and TRBJ2-7; D might be TRBD2 (5 bases). V gave up 9 bases and J gave up 0 bases, with 18 bases separating them. There are 15 residues in the CDR3. Germline lookup yields CDR1 MNHEY and CDR2 SMNVEV (reference sequence). CDR3 region: CASRLILGNSYEQYF. The CDR3 DNA is TGTGCCAGTAGACTCATACTAGGAAACTCCTACGAGCAGTACTTC.

The count of this clone is one. The V and J genes are TRBV7-9 and TRBJ2-7, with 12 bases lining up with TRBD1. V lost 4 bases and J lost 5; bases outside the gene matches: 9. CDR1 SEHNR and CDR2 FQNEAQ come from the germline V gene (reference sequence). The CDR3 runs 16 residues. The CDR3 DNA reads TGTGCCAGCAGCTCCAGGGGGGGGACAGGGGGCAACGAGCAGTACTTC. Residues: CASSSRGGTGGNEQYF.

This clone was observed a single time. The V gene is TRBV9, the J gene TRBJ2-7; 12 bases are a match to TRBD2. J was trimmed by 7 bases and V by 0 bases; bases with no gene match: 8. The CDR3 extends over 16 amino acids. CDR1 SGDLS and CDR2 YYNGEE come from the germline V gene. CDR3 coding DNA: TGTGCCAGCAGCGTAGGGACTAGCGGGACGTTAGGAGAGCAGTACTTC. Amino acid sequence: CASSVGTSGTLGEQYF. Based on the CDR3 plus reference TRBV9 and TRBJ2-7, the full variable domain is DSGVTQTPKHLITATGQRVTLRCSPRSGDLSVYWYQQSLDQGLQFLIQYYNGEERAKGNILERFSAQQFPDLHSELNLSSLELGDSALYFCASSVGTSGTLGEQYFGPGTRLTVT.

V and J are TRBV28 and TRBJ1-4; tentatively, D is TRBD1 (5 bases). Per germline, CDR1 MDHEN and CDR2 SYDVKM. The length of the CDR3 is 14 residues. V shed 6 bases and J shed 12 bases, with 20 bases lying between them. The CDR3 DNA reads TGTGCCAGCAGCCATACCCTGGAGGGCAGGGAACTGTTTTTT. Its translation: CASSHTLEGRELFF.

This sequence joins TRBV5-1 and TRBJ1-1; 8 positions agree with TRBD1. Losses at the gene ends were 2 bases for V and 0 bases for J; bases not matched to a gene: 6. There are 16 residues in the CDR3. CDR1 and CDR2 from the germline V gene are SGHRS and YFSETQ. The CDR3 spells CASSFAGGLMNTEAFF. The DNA for the CDR3 is TGCGCCAGCAGCTTTGCAGGGGGCCTTATGAACACTGAAGCTTTCTTT.

The chain links TRBV6-1 to TRBJ2-5, with D possibly matching TRBD2 (8 bases). The germline V gene has CDR1 MNHNS and CDR2 SASEGT. Trimming pared 6 bases from V and 7 bases from J, leaving 18 bases between. The CDR3 has 14 amino acids. DNA for the CDR3: TGTGCCAGCAGCCCAGACAGGGCGGGAGGGACCCAGTACTTC. It is translated as CASSPDRAGGTQYF.

This rearrangement joins TRBV9 to TRBJ2-2, with D perhaps matching TRBD2 (6 bases). The CDR3 runs 14 residues. The germline V and J ends were trimmed by 0 bases and 3 bases, with 6 bases remaining between them. CDR1 is SGDLS and CDR2 is YYNGEE in the germline V gene. CDR3 sequence reads: CASSVGGDTGELFF. CDR3 DNA sequence: TGTGCCAGCAGCGTAGGGGGGGACACCGGGGAGCTGTTTTTT.

The rearrangement uses TRBV12-5 and TRBJ2-5, with D possibly being TRBD2 (6 bases). This CDR3 has 16 amino acids. The V end was cut by 0 bases, the J end by 6 bases, with 17 bases between. CDR1 is LGHNT, CDR2 FRNRAP, per germline. The CDR3 sequence is CASGLVNLEGGKTQYF. CDR3 DNA: TGTGCTAGTGGTTTGGTAAATCTGGAGGGAGGAAAGACCCAGTACTTC.

The rearrangement uses TRBV6-1 and TRBJ2-1, with 10 bases fitting TRBD2. Trimming took 6 bases from V and 6 from J; bases not matched to a gene: 8. Looked up from germline, CDR1 is MNHNS and CDR2 is SASEGT. The CDR3 runs to 15 residues. The CDR3 DNA sequence: TGTGCCAGCAGGAGACTAGCGGGCCTAAGCAATGAGCAGTTCTTC. Translation gives CASRRLAGLSNEQFF.

The chain joins TRBV10-3 to TRBJ1-1; D gene uncertain. The germline gives CDR1 ENHRY, CDR2 SYGVKD. The CDR3 is 13 amino acids. V was shortened by 4 bases and J by 1 base, with 7 bases between the two germline ends. Here the CDR3 DNA reads TGTGCCATCAGTGGGAGTGGGAACACTGAAGCTTTCTTT. Its translation: CAISGSGNTEAFF.

The J gene is TRBJ2-2, the V gene TRBV29-1; 13 bases line up with TRBD2. V lost 7 bases and J lost 7; bases outside the gene matches: 3. Germline lookup yields CDR1 SQVTM and CDR2 ANQGSEA. The CDR3 runs 13 residues. The CDR3 coding sequence is TGCAGCGCCCGACTAGCGGGAGGCGGGGAGCTGTTTTTT. Translation: CSARLAGGGELFF.

This clone was seen once. The rearrangement links TRBV2 to TRBJ2-7; 9 bases line up with TRBD1. V lost 3 bases, J lost 11 bases, and 17 bases stayed unmatched. Germline V gene lookup returns CDR1 SNHLY and CDR2 FYNNEI. This CDR3 spans 16 amino acids. DNA of the CDR3: TGTGCCAGCAGTGAGGGTGCCGGGACAGGGCTTCTAAGTGAGTACTTC. Translating it yields CASSEGAGTGLLSEYF.

The V gene is TRBV7-9, the J gene TRBJ1-5, with D hard to call. V was cut by 3 bases and J by 4 bases, with 7 bases left in between. Germline V gene lookup returns CDR1 SEHNR and CDR2 FQNEAQ (reference sequence). The CDR3 has 13 residues. The CDR3 here is CASSFSGNQPQHF. CDR3 bases: TGTGCCAGCAGCTTCTCCGGGAATCAGCCCCAGCATTTT.

The chain is built from TRBV28 and TRBJ1-1; D is uncertain. V was pared by 6 bases and J by 4 bases, with 15 bases between. The V gene's germline CDR1 is MDHEN and CDR2 SYDVKM. This CDR3 spans 14 amino acids. In nucleotides, the CDR3 is TGTGCCAGCAGCCCCGTTAGTGGTAGCACTGAAGCTTTCTTT. Protein sequence: CASSPVSGSTEAFF.

The rearrangement joins TRBV5-1 to TRBJ2-5; 9 bases line up with TRBD2. The CDR3 loop spans 15 amino acids. Germline-derived CDR1 and CDR2 are SGHRS and YFSETQ. The V and J ends lost 4 bases and 7 bases, in that order; junction bases with no gene match: 11. This CDR3 reads CASSGPRTAGGTQYF. The CDR3 DNA reads TGCGCCAGCAGCGGACCCCGAACAGCGGGAGGGACCCAGTACTTC.

This clone showed up just once. V is TRBV5-5 and J is TRBJ1-1, with D unclear. CDR1 and CDR2 (germline): SGHKS, YYEKEE (reference sequence). Trimming left V 0 bases short and J 4 bases short, with 25 bases between. This CDR3 is built from 19 residues. The CDR3 spells CASSLDNLGATLASTEAFF. The CDR3 nucleotides are TGTGCCAGCAGCTTGGACAACCTTGGAGCGACGCTGGCTAGCACTGAAGCTTTCTTT.

The chain carries TRBV27 and TRBJ2-3, with a tentative D call TRBD2 (5 bases). Germline CDR1 reads MNHEY; CDR2 reads SMNVEV (reference sequence). Trimming left V 3 bases short and J 9 bases short, with 16 bases between. CDR3 size: 14 residues. This CDR3 is CASSFGMGYKTQYF. CDR3 bases: TGTGCCAGCAGTTTCGGGATGGGGTATAAGACGCAGTATTTT.